This T cell receptor beta chain is drawn from a study of a mutant IDH1 vaccine in newly diagnosed glioma. Study background: Beginning 4-6 weeks after radiotherapy alone, or with temozolomide cycles, vaccination took place.

Assay: immunoSEQ multiplex PCR; the TCRdb copy retains only in-frame clones and omits some. Altogether just under 70,000 clones are present, approximately 88% being singletons, with the ten largest covering less than 15%. Time point specified: week 35, safety follow-up. Vaccination used 300 ug of mutant IDH1 20-mer peptide per dose, with topical imiquimod. Donors' newly diagnosed IDH1-mutant WHO grade 3 or 4 astrocytomas lacked nuclear ATRX. Regarding this clone: No antigen is known for it.

CDR3 size: 15 residues. Per the germline V gene, CDR1 is SGHDN and CDR2 is FVKESK. Losses at the gene ends were 4 bases for V and 4 bases for J; bases not matched to a gene: 9. The sequence was collected from a man younger than 30 with glioma. The material sequenced was PBMCs, taken from a glioma patient whose treatment included an IDH1 peptide vaccine. V gene TRBV14 combines with J gene TRBJ1-1; 7 nucleotides agree with TRBD1. The CDR3 region has the DNA TGTGCCAGCAGCCGCACAGGGGTTGGAGGCACTGAAGCTTTCTTT. As protein: CASSRTGVGGTEAFF.